Listed here are 5 T cell receptor beta chains from one sample, sequenced in a study of shared clonotypes between healthy human individuals. This table comes from immunoSEQ multiplex PCR, and its TCRdb copy is limited to in-frame clones, with some not included. The sample records roughly 2,300,000 clones, around 92% being singletons. The specimen sequenced was naive CD4+ T cells from PBMCs. Subset given: CD45RA+ positively selected. The receptors come from a man aged 18 to 29 in good health. Some clones in this sample may be carry-over from other donors' samples.

The gene calls are TRBV28 and TRBJ2-3; 12 nucleotides match TRBD2. The length of the CDR3 is 16 residues. From germline, CDR1 is MDHEN and CDR2 SYDVKM. Trimming cost V 8 bases and J 5 bases; bases outside gene matches: 11. The CDR3 bases are TGTGCCAGCGGACTGACTAGCGGGAGCGGGGTAGATACGCAGTATTTT. It yields the protein CASGLTSGSGVDTQYF. The complete variable domain, with remaining parts taken from reference TRBV28 and TRBJ2-3, reads DVKVTQSSRYLVKRTGEKVFLECVQDMDHENMFWYRQDPGLGLRLIYFSYDVKMKEKGDIPEGYSVSREKKERFSLILESASTNQTSMYLCASGLTSGSGVDTQYFGPGTRLTVL.

The CDR3 nucleotides read TGTGCCAGCAGTTCCCCTGACAGGGGGGAGACCCAGTACTTC. It encodes CASSSPDRGETQYF. The chain has TRBV6-6 and TRBJ2-5; 9 bases align to TRBD1. CDR1 and CDR2 (germline): MNHNY, SVGAGI (reference sequence). This CDR3 region has 14 residues. V shed 4 bases, J shed 5 bases, and the junction held 5 bases outside the gene matches.

To note about this clone: This CDR3 is also generated by other DNA sequences in the sample. The J gene is TRBJ2-2, the V gene TRBV5-1, with TRBD1 matching 7 bases. There are 15 residues in the CDR3. Germline CDR1 and CDR2: SGHRS and YFSETQ. The trim removed 4 bases at V and 0 bases at J, leaving 3 bases unmatched. CDR3 residues: CASSPGTANTGELFF. Here the CDR3 DNA reads TGCGCCAGCAGCCCGGGGACAGCGAACACCGGGGAGCTGTTTTTT.

On this clone: This same CDR3 is encoded by further DNA sequences in the sample. V is TRBV29-1 and J is TRBJ1-2, with D maybe TRBD1 (6 bases). Trimming took 7 bases from V and 7 from J, leaving 28 bases between them. CDR3 length: 16 residues. Per the germline V gene, CDR1 is SQVTM and CDR2 is ANQGSEA. The CDR3 region has the DNA TGCAGCGCTCAGTTATCTTTGCGGGGGGCTTACGGTGGCTACACCTTC. It encodes CSAQLSLRGAYGGYTF.

V gene TRBV6-6 combines with J gene TRBJ2-7; 8 bases line up with TRBD2. J lost 1 base, V lost 2 bases, and 4 bases had no gene match. Germline CDR1 MNHNY, CDR2 SVGAGI (reference sequence). This CDR3 has 15 amino acids. Here the CDR3 reads CASSYVAGGSYEQYF. The CDR3 DNA reads TGTGCCAGCAGTTACGTGGCGGGAGGTTCCTACGAGCAGTACTTC.